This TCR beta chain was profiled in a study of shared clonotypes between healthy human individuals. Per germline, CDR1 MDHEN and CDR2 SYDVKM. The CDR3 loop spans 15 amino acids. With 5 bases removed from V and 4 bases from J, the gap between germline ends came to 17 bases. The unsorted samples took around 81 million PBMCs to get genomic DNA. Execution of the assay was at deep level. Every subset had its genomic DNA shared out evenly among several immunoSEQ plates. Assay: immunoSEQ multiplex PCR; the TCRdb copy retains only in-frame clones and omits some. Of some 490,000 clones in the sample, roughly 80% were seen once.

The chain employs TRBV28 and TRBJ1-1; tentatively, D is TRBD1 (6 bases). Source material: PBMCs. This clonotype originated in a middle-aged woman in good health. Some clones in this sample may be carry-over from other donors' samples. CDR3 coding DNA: TGTGCCAGCAGTCGTTCCGGGACACCTGCCACTGAAGCTTTCTTT. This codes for CASSRSGTPATEAFF.